This TCR beta chain was profiled in a study of metastatic and nonmetastatic thyroid tumors. TCRdb re-called the PCR reads through MiXCR. The profile shows 40,000 to 50,000 clones, about 4.2% of them singletons. This clone was seen only a few times. Losses at the gene ends were 5 bases for V and 2 bases for J; bases not matched to a gene: 4. CDR3 length equals 15 residues. Patients were all untreated before their thyroid surgery. The source material was blood. The receptor's source is a female donor with papillary thyroid cancer or a benign thyroid nodule (not recorded which). Some clones in this sample may be carry-over from other donors' samples. V is TRBV12-3 or TRBV12-4 and J is TRBJ2-2; 8 bases line up with TRBD2. The CDR3 here is CASSPLAGNTGELFF. CDR3 nucleotides: TGTGCCAGCAGTCCCTTAGCGGGAAACACCGGGGAGCTGTTTTTT.